These T cell receptor beta chains were read from a single sample in a study of circulating CD8 cells and anti-PD-1 response in melanoma. MiXCR, applied by TCRdb to the reads, yields one record per CDR3 protein. The repertoire holds about 570 distinct CDR3 sequences, around 5.4% seen once, with roughly two fifths in the top ten. This specimen consisted of CD8+ T cells from PBMCs, obtained at baseline or after one month of anti-PD-1 therapy (not recorded which). Receptors were obtained from a human donor with melanoma. The CDR3 runs from the conserved cysteine through the conserved F or W. Fields, in order: D gene, V gene, J gene, clone size, CDR3 protein, CDR3 DNA. The D gene is left open where the match is weak. Not every row has a clone size; where given, it reads once, few, many or a size class.

>NA|TRBV20-1|TRBJ2-7|large
CSARGEVGLSSYEQYF
TGCAGTGCTAGAGGAGAGGTGGGCTTAAGCTCCTACGAGCAGTACTTC
>NA|TRBV16|TRBJ2-7|large
CASSQVMGGHEQYF
TGTGCCAGCAGCCAGGTCATGGGGGGCCACGAGCAGTACTTC
>TRBD2|TRBV2|TRBJ2-1|large
CASRLGGSSYNEQFF
TGTGCCAGCAGATTGGGAGGGAGCTCCTACAATGAGCAGTTCTTC
>NA|TRBV27|TRBJ2-7|NA
CASSLQIDGEQYF
TGTGCCAGCAGTTTACAGATAGATGGGGAGCAGTACTTC
>NA|TRBV18|TRBJ2-5|large
CASSPGERYQETQYF
TGTGCCAGCTCACCCGGGGAACGGTACCAAGAGACCCAGTACTTC
>NA|TRBV7-8|TRBJ2-3|medium-sized
CASSLFGGAAGLSTQYF
TGTGCCAGCAGCTTATTTGGGGGAGCCGCGGGTTTGTCTACGCAGTATTTT
>NA|TRBV5-4|TRBJ1-1|medium-sized
CASSPSQQQLTEAFF
TGTGCCAGCAGCCCCTCCCAACAGCAGCTCACTGAAGCTTTCTTT
>TRBD2|TRBV28|TRBJ2-2|NA
CASSFRSGRVTGELFF
TGTGCCAGCAGTTTTAGGAGCGGGAGGGTCACCGGGGAGCTGTTTTTT
>TRBD2|TRBV28|TRBJ2-1|NA
CASSRRTSPYEQFF
TGTGCCAGCAGTCGAAGGACTAGTCCCTATGAGCAGTTCTTC
>TRBD1|TRBV27|TRBJ1-6|medium-sized
CASSTEGAGNSPLHF
TGTGCCAGCAGTACAGAGGGGGCAGGGAATTCACCCCTCCACTTT
>NA|TRBV18|TRBJ1-4|large
CASSPLGLEDEKLFF
TGTGCCAGCTCACCATTGGGGTTAGAAGATGAAAAACTGTTTTTT
>TRBD2|TRBV2|TRBJ2-1|medium-sized
CASGGLVNEQFF
TGTGCCAGCGGAGGACTAGTCAATGAGCAGTTCTTC
>NA|TRBV4-1|TRBJ1-1|medium-sized
CASSQDVALNTEAFF
TGCGCCAGCAGCCAAGATGTTGCGTTGAACACTGAAGCTTTCTTT
>TRBD1|TRBV19|TRBJ2-7|large
CASSLSAGTASYEQYF
TGTGCCAGTAGCCTCTCCGCCGGGACAGCCAGCTACGAGCAGTACTTC
>NA|TRBV6-6|TRBJ2-5|large
CASSDEGKTQYF
TGTGCCAGCAGTGACGAGGGGAAGACCCAGTACTTC
>NA|TRBV20-1|TRBJ2-1|medium-sized
CSARVGDEQFF
TGCAGTGCTAGGGTCGGGGATGAGCAGTTCTTC
>TRBD2|TRBV27|TRBJ2-1|large
CASSPASGDVPHEQFF
TGTGCCAGCAGTCCAGCTAGCGGTGACGTTCCCCATGAGCAGTTCTTC
>NA|TRBV7-2|TRBJ2-7|large
CASSLGPGTNNEQYF
TGTGCCAGCAGCTTAGGGCCCGGGACGAATAACGAGCAGTACTTC
>NA|TRBV6-1|TRBJ1-5|medium-sized
CASVPDVYQPQHF
TGTGCCAGCGTCCCTGACGTTTATCAGCCCCAGCATTTT
>TRBD2|TRBV5-5|TRBJ2-3|medium-sized
CASSLQGLAGGTLTDTQYF
TGTGCCAGCAGCTTGCAGGGACTAGCGGGGGGAACCCTCACAGATACGCAGTATTTT
>NA|TRBV25-1|TRBJ1-1|medium-sized
CASSEFTEAFF
TGTGCCAGCAGTGAATTTACTGAAGCTTTCTTT
>NA|TRBV6-1|TRBJ2-2|large
CASSEDVFGGELFF
TGTGCCAGCAGTGAGGACGTCTTTGGAGGGGAGCTGTTTTTT
>NA|TRBV2|TRBJ2-4|NA
CASSEVAGTSSAKNIQYF
TGTGCCAGCAGTGAAGTTGCTGGGACCTCCTCAGCCAAAAACATTCAGTACTTC
>NA|TRBV4-2|TRBJ2-1|medium-sized
CASSHLDLPRQFF
TGTGCCAGCAGCCATTTGGACTTACCCAGGCAGTTCTTC
>TRBD1|TRBV5-4|TRBJ1-2|medium-sized
CASSLDRGGYGYTF
TGTGCCAGCAGCTTGGACAGGGGAGGCTATGGCTACACCTTC
>NA|TRBV10-3|TRBJ2-1|large
CAISESTQNSYNEQFF
TGTGCCATCAGTGAGTCGACGCAGAATTCCTACAATGAGCAGTTCTTC
>NA|TRBV4-1|TRBJ2-5|large
CASSQVPTVQETQYF
TGCGCCAGCAGCCAAGTTCCGACCGTCCAAGAGACCCAGTACTTC
>NA|TRBV12-3/TRBV12-4|TRBJ2-5|medium-sized
CASSLPEGETQYF
TGTGCCAGCAGTTTGCCCGAAGGGGAGACCCAGTACTTC
>NA|TRBV6-5|TRBJ2-3|large
CASSDGGDRVNTQYF
TGTGCCAGCAGTGACGGGGGGGACAGGGTGAATACGCAGTATTTT
>NA|TRBV20-1|TRBJ2-7|medium-sized
CSASGGNSYEQYF
TGCAGTGCTAGTGGGGGGAACTCCTACGAGCAGTACTTC
>NA|TRBV19|TRBJ1-5|few
CASSLGDISGQPQHF
TGTGCCAGTAGTTTGGGGGACATTTCGGGTCAGCCCCAGCATTTT
>NA|TRBV19|TRBJ2-1|large
CASSQTGEYNEQFF
TGTGCCAGTAGTCAGACAGGAGAATACAATGAGCAGTTCTTC
>NA|TRBV20-1|TRBJ2-7|large
CSAPEGTFYEQYF
TGCAGTGCTCCGGAGGGGACCTTCTACGAGCAGTACTTC
>NA|TRBV20-1|TRBJ2-7|medium-sized
CSAPIYEQYF
TGCAGTGCTCCTATCTACGAGCAGTACTTC
>TRBD1|TRBV20-1|TRBJ2-7|medium-sized
CSASGTGETYEQYF
TGCAGTGCTAGCGGGACAGGGGAAACTTACGAGCAGTACTTC
>TRBD1|TRBV7-3|TRBJ1-2|large
CASSSGQGQVYGYTF
TGTGCCAGCAGCTCGGGACAGGGTCAGGTCTATGGCTACACCTTC
>NA|TRBV4-1|TRBJ2-1|large
CASSLGDLYNEQFF
TGCGCCAGCAGCTTAGGAGACCTTTACAATGAGCAGTTCTTC
>NA|TRBV30|TRBJ2-7|medium-sized
CAWSLIQGRAMDEQYF
TGTGCCTGGAGCCTTATCCAGGGCAGGGCCATGGACGAGCAGTACTTC
>NA|TRBV6-1|TRBJ1-1|large
CASSGDTFSAEAFF
TGTGCCAGCAGTGGGGACACTTTCTCCGCTGAAGCTTTCTTT
>TRBD2|TRBV20-1|TRBJ2-7|medium-sized
CSARGASGGQSSYEQYF
TGCAGTGCTAGAGGGGCTAGCGGGGGGCAGAGCTCCTACGAGCAGTACTTC
>NA|TRBV14|TRBJ2-7|large
CASSPANYEQYF
TGTGCCAGCAGCCCGGCGAACTACGAGCAGTACTTC
>NA|TRBV4-2|TRBJ1-6|medium-sized
CASSQDLTTDYLHF
TGTGCCAGCAGCCAAGATTTAACTACGGACTATCTCCACTTT
>TRBD1|TRBV11-2|TRBJ2-1|medium-sized
CASSLGDSDYNEQFF
TGTGCCAGCAGCTTAGGGGACAGCGATTACAATGAGCAGTTCTTC
>NA|TRBV24-1|TRBJ2-1|NA
CATSGNPDVYDEQFF
TGTGCCACCAGTGGTAACCCGGACGTGTACGATGAGCAGTTCTTC
>NA|TRBV4-3|TRBJ2-3|large
CASSQGGRGRIFGDTQYF
TGCGCCAGCAGCCAAGGGGGCAGGGGAAGGATATTCGGGGATACGCAGTATTTT
>TRBD1|TRBV19|TRBJ1-1|medium-sized
CASDRVPNTEAFF
TGTGCCAGTGACAGGGTTCCGAACACTGAAGCTTTCTTT
>NA|TRBV4-1|TRBJ2-3|large
CASSQGSPSTDTQYF
TGCGCCAGCAGCCAAGGGTCCCCGAGCACAGATACGCAGTATTTT
>NA|TRBV14|TRBJ2-7|large
CASSLLDKKIAYEQYF
TGTGCCAGCAGCCTGCTGGATAAGAAAATAGCCTACGAGCAGTACTTC
>TRBD1|TRBV18|TRBJ2-7|large
CASSPGGTGAHEQYF
TGTGCCAGCTCACCAGGAGGGACAGGGGCCCACGAGCAGTACTTC
>TRBD1|TRBV19|TRBJ1-2|medium-sized
CASSMVGTGDYYGYTF
TGTGCCAGTAGTATGGTGGGGACAGGGGACTACTATGGCTACACCTTC
>TRBD1|TRBV7-6|TRBJ1-5|medium-sized
CASSLAEGTEAQPQHF
TGTGCCAGCAGCTTAGCAGAGGGGACAGAAGCTCAGCCCCAGCATTTT
>TRBD2|TRBV20-1|TRBJ2-7|medium-sized
CSARGSGSRSSYEQYF
TGCAGTGCTAGAGGTAGCGGGAGCAGGAGCTCCTACGAGCAGTACTTC
>NA|TRBV10-3|TRBJ2-3|medium-sized
CAISDVEGIGGTDTQYF
TGTGCCATCAGTGACGTCGAGGGAATTGGAGGCACAGATACGCAGTATTTT
>TRBD1|TRBV6-2/TRBV6-3|TRBJ1-1|medium-sized
CASSYSSGQPMNTEAFF
TGTGCCAGCAGTTACTCATCGGGACAGCCTATGAACACTGAAGCTTTCTTT
>NA|TRBV19|TRBJ2-7|medium-sized
CASSLRDSSAEQYF
TGTGCCAGTAGCCTTCGAGACTCCTCGGCCGAGCAGTACTTC